This T cell receptor (beta chain) derives from a study of T cells in Graves' hyperthyroidism and ophthalmopathy. In the study overall: At initial diagnosis, before any treatment had begun, peripheral blood was obtained.

CDR1 and CDR2 from the germline V gene are SNHLY and FYNNEI. V was pared by 11 bases and J by 2 bases, with 13 bases between. The CDR3 runs to 12 residues. TCR beta CDR3 region amplification was performed from RNA transcripts. A first-round RT-PCR of the TCR CDR3 used the HTBI primer set. TCRdb re-called the multiplex PCR reads with MiXCR, one entry per CDR3 protein. Here the sample spans under 400,000 distinct CDR3 sequences, 15% to 20% being singletons. Each diagnosis drew on symptoms, thyroxine, TRAb, thyroid ultrasound and orbital computed tomography findings. This chain joins TRBV2 and TRBJ2-7; the D call may be TRBD1 or TRBD2 (5 bases each). What was sequenced was blood. The receptor comes from a woman aged 45-59 years with Graves' hyperthyroidism. The DNA of the CDR3 is TGTGCCGGGGGAATTCGTACCTACGAGCAGTACGTC. This encodes CAGGIRTYEQYV.